This T cell receptor (beta chain) was found in a study of T cell repertoires in cytomegalovirus infection. This clonotype was picked up a small number of times. Its antigen is currently unknown. TCRdb used MiXCR to reprocess the reads, holding one entry per CDR3 protein. The sample includes 750,000 to 950,000 distinct CDR3 sequences, approximately 32% of them seen just once. Unmatched junction bases numbered 13, after V lost 6 bases and J lost 5 bases. This CDR3 has 17 amino acids. Per the germline V gene, CDR1 is MNHNS and CDR2 is SASEGT. Overall study results and limits: Carriage of CMV together with the relevant HLA was identifiable through cumulative public TCR beta family frequency.

This sequence was found in a human donor in good health (CMV status not recorded). Some clones in this sample may be carry-over from other donors' samples. The V and J genes are TRBV6-1 and TRBJ1-5; 10 bases map to TRBD1. This specimen was cultured CD8+ T cells from PBMCs, taken from culture after CMV antigen stimulation. CDR3: CASSPLMGQGLYQPQHF. The CDR3 DNA reads TGTGCCAGCAGCCCGCTTATGGGACAGGGGCTCTATCAGCCCCAGCATTTT.